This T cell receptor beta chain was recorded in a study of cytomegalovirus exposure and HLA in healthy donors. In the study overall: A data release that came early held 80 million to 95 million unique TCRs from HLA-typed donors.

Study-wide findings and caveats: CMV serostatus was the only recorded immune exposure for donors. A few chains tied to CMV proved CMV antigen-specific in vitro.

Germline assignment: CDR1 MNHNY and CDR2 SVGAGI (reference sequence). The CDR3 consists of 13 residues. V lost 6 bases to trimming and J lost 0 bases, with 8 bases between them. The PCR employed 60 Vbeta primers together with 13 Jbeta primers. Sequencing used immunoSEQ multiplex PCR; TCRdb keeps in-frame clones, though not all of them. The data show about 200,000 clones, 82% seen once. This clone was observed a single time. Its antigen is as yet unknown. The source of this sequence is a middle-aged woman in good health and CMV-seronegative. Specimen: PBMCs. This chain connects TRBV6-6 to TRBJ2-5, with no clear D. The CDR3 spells CASRTTNQETQYF. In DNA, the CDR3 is TGTGCCAGCAGGACAACGAACCAAGAGACCCAGTACTTC.